A single sample is the source of the 29 T cell receptor beta chains below, sequenced in a study of preoperative IRX-2 immunotherapy in early breast cancer. Treatment given: preoperative locoregional IRX-2 cytokine immunotherapy. Produced via immunoSEQ multiplex PCR; TCRdb's table is partial and in-frame only. The sample holds approximately 28,000 clones, roughly four fifths seen once. The material sequenced was lymph node tissue, taken after IRX-2 immunotherapy. Source of these receptors: a human donor with breast cancer.

This sequence joins TRBV11-3 and TRBJ2-1, with TRBD2 identical over 7 bases. The CDR3 spans 14 residues. Germline V gene data show CDR1 as SGHNT and CDR2 as YENEEA. J was trimmed by 6 bases and V by 2 bases; bases with no gene match: 4. CDR3 nucleotides: TGTGCCAGCAGCTTACAGGGCGGGAGCAATGAGCAGTTCTTC. It specifies CASSLQGGSNEQFF.

V and J are TRBV28 and TRBJ2-2; tentatively, D is TRBD1 (7 bases). There are 17 residues in the CDR3. V dropped 6 bases and J dropped 4 bases, with 21 bases sitting between them. Looked up from germline, CDR1 is MDHEN and CDR2 is SYDVKM. CDR3 coding DNA: TGTGCCAGCAGCTCCTCCAGGGGGGCGCGGGGCACCGGGGAGCTGTTTTTT. It translates to CASSSSRGARGTGELFF. Filled out from reference TRBV28 and TRBJ2-2, the complete variable domain reads DVKVTQSSRYLVKRTGEKVFLECVQDMDHENMFWYRQDPGLGLRLIYFSYDVKMKEKGDIPEGYSVSREKKERFSLILESASTNQTSMYLCASSSSRGARGTGELFFGEGSRLTVL.

The chain carries TRBV19 and TRBJ2-4, with D uncertain. Trimming shortened V by 4 bases and J by 11 bases, and 15 bases separated the two germline ends. Germline-derived CDR1 and CDR2 are LNHDA and SQIVND (reference sequence). CDR3 size: 13 residues. CDR3 in DNA: TGTGCCAGTAGTACGCAGGTACCCCCCGTTCAGTACTTC. Encoded protein: CASSTQVPPVQYF.

CDR3 sequence (DNA): TGTGCCAGCAGCTTTGGGGGGAGGCCCCAGTACTTC. Translating it yields CASSFGGRPQYF. V gene TRBV2 combines with J gene TRBJ2-5; possibly TRBD2 for D (6 bases). The germline gives CDR1 SNHLY, CDR2 FYNNEI. CDR3 length: 12 amino acids. V was clipped by 6 bases and J by 9 bases, with 14 bases between them.

The chain employs TRBV11-3 and TRBJ2-3; D uncertain. Trimming shortened V by 3 bases and J by 1 base, and 11 bases separated the two germline ends. The CDR3 has 15 residues. The germline V gene encodes CDR1 SGHNT and CDR2 YENEEA. The CDR3 reads CASSFGSSRTDTQYF. CDR3 nucleotide sequence: TGTGCCAGCAGCTTCGGGTCCTCCCGCACAGATACGCAGTATTTT.

This sequence joins TRBV11-3 and TRBJ2-3; TRBD2 might be the D (6 bases). V lost 5 bases and J 1 base, leaving 13 bases between the germline ends. This CDR3 spans 15 amino acids. Germline values: CDR1 SGHNT, CDR2 YENEEA. CDR3 bases: TGTGCCAGCAGCCCCCTGCGGGGAGGCACAGATACGCAGTATTTT. Translating it yields CASSPLRGGTDTQYF.

This CDR3 is CASSPTGSSTDTQYF. CDR3 coding DNA: TGTGCCAGCAGTCCAACGGGGTCTAGCACAGATACGCAGTATTTT. The genes are TRBV28 and TRBJ2-3; D may be TRBD2 (5 bases). From germline, CDR1 is MDHEN and CDR2 SYDVKM. V lost 5 bases and J lost 0, with 12 bases in between. This CDR3 comprises 15 residues. Looking up the rest from reference TRBV28 and TRBJ2-3 gives the full variable domain: DVKVTQSSRYLVKRTGEKVFLECVQDMDHENMFWYRQDPGLGLRLIYFSYDVKMKEKGDIPEGYSVSREKKERFSLILESASTNQTSMYLCASSPTGSSTDTQYFGPGTRLTVL.

Only a few counts were recorded for this clone. The chain combines TRBV6-8 with TRBJ1-2; D possibly corresponds to TRBD1 (6 bases). Germline loops: CDR1 MNHGY, CDR2 SAAAGT. This CDR3 region has 13 residues. The ends were cut back, 0 bases at V and 12 bases at J, with 14 bases in the middle. The CDR3 DNA reads TGTGCCAGCAGTTACTCGATAAGGGGGGAACACACCTTC. This translates into CASSYSIRGEHTF.

The chain couples TRBV1 to TRBJ2-4; TRBD1 reflects the table's D call only, with no check against the DNA. TRBV1 has pseudogene status. The CDR3 extends over 15 amino acids. This CDR3 reads CASSQYEDRENIQYF. The CDR3 region has the DNA TGCGCCAGCAGCCAATATGAGGACAGGGAGAACATTCAGTACTTC.

As for this clone: Its ends do not fully match the called genes, so a read error is possible. V is TRBV11-3 and J is TRBJ1-5, with 9 nucleotides matching TRBD1. This CDR3 spans 15 amino acids. Germline loops: CDR1 SGHNT, CDR2 YENEEA. CDR3 region: CASNLRTGGNQPQHF. CDR3 in DNA: TGTGCCAGCAACTTAAGGACAGGGGGCAATCAGCCCCAGCATTTT.

The chain combines TRBV6-4 with TRBJ2-1; 9 bases align to TRBD2. The CDR3 contains 17 residues. Trimming took 3 bases from V and 1 from J; bases not matched to a gene: 7. Germline V gives CDR1 MRHNA, CDR2 SNTAGT. The CDR3 region is CASSEEEAGGSYNEQFF. In DNA form, the CDR3 reads TGTGCCAGCAGTGAAGAGGAAGCGGGAGGATCCTACAATGAGCAGTTCTTC.

The chain carries TRBV25-1 and TRBJ2-7, with 10 nucleotides matching TRBD2. Germline V gene sequence: CDR1 MGHDK, CDR2 SYGVNS. V lost 6 bases to trimming and J lost 6 bases; unmatched junction nucleotides: 11. The length of the CDR3 is 15 residues. CDR3 in amino acids: CASSSIGLAGAEQYF. CDR3 coding DNA: TGTGCCAGCAGCTCGATTGGGCTAGCGGGAGCCGAGCAGTACTTC.

This chain joins TRBV19 and TRBJ1-3, with D perhaps TRBD1 (6 bases). Germline-derived CDR1 and CDR2 are LNHDA and SQIVND (reference sequence). The CDR3 is made up of 14 amino acids. Trimming left V 6 bases short and J 2 bases short, with 11 bases between. DNA for the CDR3: TGTGCCAGTAGATATCCAGGGGCTGGAAACACCATATATTTT. This codes for CASRYPGAGNTIYF.

The chain employs TRBV1 and TRBJ2-7; the listed D gene, TRBD1, was not tested against the DNA. TRBV1 is a pseudogene segment. CDR3 length: 13 residues. CDR3 in amino acids: CASSPGGPYEQYF. CDR3 DNA sequence: TGCGCCAGCAGCCCAGGTGGGCCCTACGAGCAGTACTTC.

J is TRBJ2-5 and V is TRBV29-1; 14 positions match TRBD2. The V gene's germline CDR1 is SQVTM and CDR2 ANQGSEA. After removal of 4 bases from V and 5 bases from J, the junction contained 18 bases not matched to a gene. The CDR3 runs to 19 residues. The CDR3 loop reads CSVAYSVGLAGGGRETQYF. DNA for the CDR3: TGCAGCGTTGCCTATAGTGTCGGACTAGCGGGAGGAGGTAGGGAGACCCAGTACTTC.

The chain couples TRBV15 to TRBJ2-2; no clear D gene. This CDR3 is 14 amino acids long. V was trimmed by 1 base and J by 7 bases, leaving 10 bases between them. The V gene's germline CDR1 is LNHNV and CDR2 YYDKDF (reference sequence). The CDR3 DNA reads TGTGCCACCAGCAGAGCGCGCGAGTTCGGGGAGCTGTTTTTT. Translation gives CATSRAREFGELFF.

The CDR3 DNA follows: TGCGCCAGCGAGGACACTAACACCGGGGAGCTGTTTTTT. Amino acids: CASEDTNTGELFF. This rearrangement joins TRBV10-1 to TRBJ2-2; the D gene is possibly TRBD1 (5 bases). In germline, CDR1 is WNHNN, CDR2 SYGVQD (reference sequence). Trimming took off 8 bases at V and 2 bases at J, with 9 bases between the two ends. CDR3 size: 13 residues.

This clone turned up a few times. The chain employs TRBV19 and TRBJ1-3; D may be TRBD1 (5 bases). The CDR3 length is 15 residues. V lost 6 bases to trimming and J lost 4 bases, with 16 bases between them. Germline CDR1 is LNHDA and CDR2 is SQIVND (reference sequence). In DNA, the CDR3 is TGTGCCAGTAGCTTGGGGGACGGCACAGGAAACACCATATATTTT. It encodes CASSLGDGTGNTIYF.

This rearrangement joins TRBV6-8 to TRBJ2-7; tentatively, D is TRBD2 (6 bases). Between the trimmed V and J ends, which lost 4 bases and 0 bases, there was a span of 10 bases. The CDR3 covers 14 residues. Germline CDR1 MNHGY, CDR2 SAAAGT. The CDR3 DNA is TGTGCCAGCAGTTTCGACGGGAGCTCCTACGAGCAGTACTTC. Encoded protein: CASSFDGSSYEQYF.

V gene TRBV19 combines with J gene TRBJ1-4, with 9 nucleotides matching TRBD1. Germline CDR1 is LNHDA and CDR2 is SQIVND (reference sequence). V shed 4 bases and J 5 bases; nucleotides not matched to a gene: 5. This CDR3 region has 15 residues. CDR3 amino acids: CASSTRTGENEKLFF. Written as DNA, the CDR3 is TGTGCCAGTAGTACCCGGACAGGGGAGAATGAAAAACTGTTTTTT.

The chain uses TRBV6-8 and TRBJ1-2; 7 positions agree with TRBD1. Germline V lookup: CDR1 MNHGY, CDR2 SAAAGT. V dropped 0 bases and J dropped 8; count of bases not matched to a gene: 6. This CDR3 region has 14 residues. Here the CDR3 reads CASSYSEGARGYTF. CDR3 DNA: TGTGCCAGCAGTTACTCGGAGGGGGCGCGGGGCTACACCTTC.

This clone was detected once. The chain has TRBV4-1 and TRBJ2-7; D tentatively reads TRBD1 or TRBD2 (5 bases each). The V and J ends lost 1 base and 3 bases respectively, with 10 bases between them. This CDR3 has 14 residues. CDR1 and CDR2 (germline): MGHRA, YSYEKL. The CDR3 spells CASSQGGTNYEQYF. The CDR3 coding sequence is TGCGCCAGCAGCCAAGGGGGGACGAACTACGAGCAGTACTTC.

The rearrangement links TRBV7-7 to TRBJ2-5; 11 nucleotides match TRBD2. Looked up from germline, CDR1 is SSHAT and CDR2 is FNYEAQ (reference sequence). With 5 bases clipped from V and 5 bases from J, the junction kept 16 bases outside the gene matches. The CDR3 is made up of 18 amino acids. CDR3 region: CASSQDPTGTSGRETQYF. The DNA of the CDR3 is TGTGCCAGCAGCCAGGATCCAACCGGGACTAGCGGTCGGGAGACCCAGTACTTC.

This clone has only one observation. The V and J genes are TRBV5-1 and TRBJ2-2, with D possibly matching TRBD2 (6 bases). CDR3 length: 15 amino acids. Trimming took 4 bases from V and 7 from J, leaving 17 bases between them. Germline values: CDR1 SGHRS, CDR2 YFSETQ. The CDR3 DNA reads as TGCGCCAGCAGCCAAGAGGGAAGGGAGGTCGGGGAGCTGTTTTTT. It encodes CASSQEGREVGELFF.

This rearrangement joins TRBV5-1 to TRBJ2-7, with 9 bases lining up with TRBD1. Per germline, CDR1 SGHRS and CDR2 YFSETQ. The CDR3 extends over 14 amino acids. The junction had 5 bases not matched to a gene; V was cut back by 1 base and J by 6 bases. The CDR3 DNA reads as TGCGCCAGCAGCTTGACAGGGGGCCGCGTCGAGCAGTACTTC. It yields the protein CASSLTGGRVEQYF.

For the CDR3, the DNA is TGTGCCACCAGCAGATCTACAGGCTTCCGGGAGCTGTTTTTT. Its translation is CATSRSTGFRELFF. The chain couples TRBV15 to TRBJ2-2; D possibly corresponds to TRBD1 (5 bases). Germline V gene data show CDR1 as LNHNV and CDR2 as YYDKDF (reference sequence). Trimming removed 2 bases from V and 9 bases from J, with 13 bases in between. The CDR3 loop spans 14 amino acids.

The CDR3 protein is CASSRSKGLATSTDTQYF. The CDR3 DNA reads TGTGCCAGCAGTAGATCCAAGGGACTAGCGACTAGCACAGATACGCAGTATTTT. The genes are TRBV6-8 and TRBJ2-3, with 10 bases aligning to TRBD2. Unmatched junction bases numbered 11, after V lost 5 bases and J lost 0 bases. CDR1 MNHGY and CDR2 SAAAGT come from the germline V gene. The CDR3 contains 18 residues.

In the case of this clone: One end of the junction fails to match germline, which may point to a read error. This chain joins TRBV9 and TRBJ1-1; the D gene is possibly TRBD1 (5 bases). The CDR3 has 13 amino acids. Looked up from germline, CDR1 is SGDLS and CDR2 is YYNGEE. The CDR3 sequence is CASSEAGHTEAFF. CDR3 nucleotides: TGTGCCAGCAGTGAAGCAGGGCACACTGAAGCTTTYTTT.

This chain's CDR3 is CASSRVDILLTDTQYF. The DNA of the CDR3 is TGTGCCAGCAGCCGTGTAGATATCCTCCTCACAGATACGCAGTATTTT. V gene TRBV7-7 combines with J gene TRBJ2-3; D unclear. Germline V gene lookup returns CDR1 SSHAT and CDR2 FNYEAQ (reference sequence). The CDR3 consists of 16 residues. The V gene lost 5 bases and the J gene lost 2 bases, with 17 bases spanning the gap.